The T cell receptor beta chain under discussion was sequenced for a study of graft-versus-host responses after intestinal transplantation. Study overall: Isolated intestinal, liver-intestinal, or multivisceral transplants had been given to the recipients.

Note on this clone: The antigen remains unidentified.

The CDR3 spans 14 residues. V lost 0 bases, J lost 7 bases, and 4 bases stayed unmatched. Looked up from germline, CDR1 is SGHRS and CDR2 is YFSETQ. Libraries were prepared by immunoSEQ multiplex PCR; TCRdb keeps only in-frame clonotypes and omits some of them. The sample has over 85,000 clones; about 93% are singletons. The sequence came from a human donor who received an intestinal transplant. The source material was unstimulated CD8+ T cells sorted from spleen or lymph node cells, sampled before intestinal transplant. The chain is built from TRBV5-1 and TRBJ2-1; 7 nucleotides line up with TRBD2. CDR3 coding DNA: TGCGCCAGCAGCTTGGCGGGGGGAGAGAATGAGCAGTTCTTC. Amino acids: CASSLAGGENEQFF.